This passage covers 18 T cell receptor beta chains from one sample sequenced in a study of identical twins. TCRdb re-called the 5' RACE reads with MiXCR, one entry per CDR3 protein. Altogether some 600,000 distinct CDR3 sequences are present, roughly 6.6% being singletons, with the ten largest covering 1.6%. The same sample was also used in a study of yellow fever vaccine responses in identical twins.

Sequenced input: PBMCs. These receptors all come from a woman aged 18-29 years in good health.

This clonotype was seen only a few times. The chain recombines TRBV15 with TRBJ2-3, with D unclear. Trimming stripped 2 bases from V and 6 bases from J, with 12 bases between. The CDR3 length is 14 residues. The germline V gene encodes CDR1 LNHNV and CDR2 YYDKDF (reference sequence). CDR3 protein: CATSRNTEADTQYF. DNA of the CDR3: TGTGCCACCAGCAGAAACACTGAAGCGGATACGCAGTATTTT.

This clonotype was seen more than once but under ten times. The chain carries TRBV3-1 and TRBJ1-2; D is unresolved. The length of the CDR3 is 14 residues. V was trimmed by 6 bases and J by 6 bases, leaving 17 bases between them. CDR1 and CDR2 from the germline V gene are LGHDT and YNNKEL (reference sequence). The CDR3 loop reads CASSRKGSSDGYTF. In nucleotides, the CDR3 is TGTGCCAGCAGTCGAAAAGGGTCGTCAGATGGCTACACCTTC. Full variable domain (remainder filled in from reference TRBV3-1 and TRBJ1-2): DTAVSQTPKYLVTQMGNDKSIKCEQNLGHDTMYWYKQDSKKFLKIMFSYNNKELIINETVPNRFSPKSPDKAHLNLHINSLELGDSAVYFCASSRKGSSDGYTFGSGTRLTVV.

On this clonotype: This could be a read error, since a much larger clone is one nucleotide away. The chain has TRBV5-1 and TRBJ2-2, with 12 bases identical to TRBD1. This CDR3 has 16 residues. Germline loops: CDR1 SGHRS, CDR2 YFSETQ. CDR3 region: CASSSAGTGGTGELIF. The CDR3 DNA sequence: TGCGCCAGCAGTTCTGCTGGGACAGGGGGCACCGGGGAGCTGATTTTT.

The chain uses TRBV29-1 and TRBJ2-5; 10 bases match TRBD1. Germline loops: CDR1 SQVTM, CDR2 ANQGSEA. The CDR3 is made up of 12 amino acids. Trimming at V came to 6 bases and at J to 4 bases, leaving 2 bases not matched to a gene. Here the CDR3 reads CSVGDRGETQYF. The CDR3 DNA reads TGCAGCGTGGGGGACAGGGGAGAGACCCAGTACTTC.

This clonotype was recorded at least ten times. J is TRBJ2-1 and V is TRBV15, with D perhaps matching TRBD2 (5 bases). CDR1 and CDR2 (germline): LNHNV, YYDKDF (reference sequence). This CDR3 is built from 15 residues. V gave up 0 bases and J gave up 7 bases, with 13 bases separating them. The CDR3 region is CATSRDRGRGNEQFF. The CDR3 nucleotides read TGTGCCACCAGCAGAGATCGTGGGAGAGGGAATGAGCAGTTCTTC.

The CDR3 sequence: CASSQFHGLAGGRSSYNEQFF. The CDR3 DNA is TGCGCCAGCAGCCAATTCCACGGACTAGCGGGGGGACGGAGCTCCTACAATGAGCAGTTCTTC. The rearrangement uses TRBV4-1 and TRBJ2-1; TRBD2 matches 14 bases. Germline trimming cut 2 bases from V and 0 bases from J; bases unmatched to any gene: 12. The CDR3 is 21 amino acids. The germline CDR1 and CDR2 sequences are MGHRA and YSYEKL.

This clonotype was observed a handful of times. CDR3 loop: CSDRVAGRTEAFF. The CDR3 DNA sequence: TGCAGCGACCGTGTGGCAGGACGCACTGAAGCTTTCTTT. The chain recombines TRBV29-1 with TRBJ1-1; D call uncertain. The CDR3 extends over 13 amino acids. Germline V gene data show CDR1 as SQVTM and CDR2 as ANQGSEA. V lost 7 bases, J lost 4 bases, and 16 bases lay in between.

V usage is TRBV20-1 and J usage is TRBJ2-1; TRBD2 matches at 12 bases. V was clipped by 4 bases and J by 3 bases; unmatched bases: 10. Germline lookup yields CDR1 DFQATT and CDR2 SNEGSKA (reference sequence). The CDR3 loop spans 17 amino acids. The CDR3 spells CSATSTSGRVIYNEQFF. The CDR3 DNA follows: TGCAGTGCTACCTCGACTAGCGGGAGAGTAATCTACAATGAGCAGTTCTTC.

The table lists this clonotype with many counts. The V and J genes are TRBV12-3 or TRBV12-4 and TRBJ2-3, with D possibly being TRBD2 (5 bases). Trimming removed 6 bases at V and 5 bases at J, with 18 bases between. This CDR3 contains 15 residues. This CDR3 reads CASRRTEARVDTQYF. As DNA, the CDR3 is TGTGCCAGCAGAAGGACTGAGGCGAGGGTAGATACGCAGTATTTT.

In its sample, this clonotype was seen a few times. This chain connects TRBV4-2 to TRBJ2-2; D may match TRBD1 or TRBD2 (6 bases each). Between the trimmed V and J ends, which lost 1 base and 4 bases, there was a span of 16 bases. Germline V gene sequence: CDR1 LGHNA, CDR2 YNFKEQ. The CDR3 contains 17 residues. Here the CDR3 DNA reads TGTGCCAGCAGCCAAGCACATGGGGGGCAGGGCACCGGGGAGCTGTTTTTT. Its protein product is CASSQAHGGQGTGELFF.

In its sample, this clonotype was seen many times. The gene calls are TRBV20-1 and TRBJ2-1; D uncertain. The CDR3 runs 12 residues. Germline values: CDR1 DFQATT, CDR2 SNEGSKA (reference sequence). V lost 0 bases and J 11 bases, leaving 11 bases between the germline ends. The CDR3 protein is CSAREGAKQQFF. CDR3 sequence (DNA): TGCAGTGCTAGAGAAGGCGCGAAGCAGCAGTTCTTC.

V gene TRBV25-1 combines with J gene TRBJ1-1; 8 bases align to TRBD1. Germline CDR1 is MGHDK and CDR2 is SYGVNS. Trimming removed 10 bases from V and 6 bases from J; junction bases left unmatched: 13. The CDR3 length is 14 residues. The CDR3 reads CATPDRVGWAEAFF. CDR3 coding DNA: TGTGCCACCCCGGACAGGGTTGGATGGGCTGAAGCTTTCTTT.

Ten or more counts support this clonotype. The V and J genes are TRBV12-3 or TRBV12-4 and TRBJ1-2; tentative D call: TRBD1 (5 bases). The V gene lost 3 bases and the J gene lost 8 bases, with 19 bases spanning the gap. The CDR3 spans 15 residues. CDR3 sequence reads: CASSFGRANPWGYTF. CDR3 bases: TGTGCCAGCAGTTTTGGCAGGGCTAACCCGTGGGGCTACACCTTC.

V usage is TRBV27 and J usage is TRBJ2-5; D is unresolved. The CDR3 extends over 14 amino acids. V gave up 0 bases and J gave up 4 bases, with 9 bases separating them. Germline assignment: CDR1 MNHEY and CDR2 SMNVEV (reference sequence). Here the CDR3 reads CASSLSENRETQYF. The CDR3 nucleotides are TGTGCCAGCAGTTTATCGGAGAATCGAGAGACCCAGTACTTC.

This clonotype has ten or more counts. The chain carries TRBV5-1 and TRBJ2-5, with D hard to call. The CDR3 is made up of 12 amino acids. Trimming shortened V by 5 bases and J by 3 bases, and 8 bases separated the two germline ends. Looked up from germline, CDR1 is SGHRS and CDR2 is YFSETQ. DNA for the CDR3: TGCGCCAGCAGAGGATCCGAAGAGACCCAGTACTTC. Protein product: CASRGSEETQYF.

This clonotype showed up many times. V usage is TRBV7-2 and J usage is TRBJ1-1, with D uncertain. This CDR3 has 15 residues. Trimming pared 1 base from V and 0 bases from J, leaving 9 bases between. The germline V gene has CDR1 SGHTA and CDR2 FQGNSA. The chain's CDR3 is CASSLVVGVNTEAFF. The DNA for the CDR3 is TGTGCCAGCAGCTTAGTTGTAGGAGTGAACACTGAAGCTTTCTTT.

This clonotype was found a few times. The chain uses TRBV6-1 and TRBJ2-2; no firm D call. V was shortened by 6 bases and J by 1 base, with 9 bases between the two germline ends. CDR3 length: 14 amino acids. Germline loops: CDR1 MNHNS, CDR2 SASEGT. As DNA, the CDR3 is TGTGCCAGCAGCCCAATCGAGAACACCGGGGAGCTGTTTTTT. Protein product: CASSPIENTGELFF.

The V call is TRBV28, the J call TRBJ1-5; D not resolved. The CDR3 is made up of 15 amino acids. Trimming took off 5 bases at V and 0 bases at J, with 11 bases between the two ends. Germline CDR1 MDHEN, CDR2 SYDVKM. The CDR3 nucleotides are TGTGCCAGCAGTCCAACTACCCCTAGCAATCAGCCCCAGCATTTT. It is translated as CASSPTTPSNQPQHF.